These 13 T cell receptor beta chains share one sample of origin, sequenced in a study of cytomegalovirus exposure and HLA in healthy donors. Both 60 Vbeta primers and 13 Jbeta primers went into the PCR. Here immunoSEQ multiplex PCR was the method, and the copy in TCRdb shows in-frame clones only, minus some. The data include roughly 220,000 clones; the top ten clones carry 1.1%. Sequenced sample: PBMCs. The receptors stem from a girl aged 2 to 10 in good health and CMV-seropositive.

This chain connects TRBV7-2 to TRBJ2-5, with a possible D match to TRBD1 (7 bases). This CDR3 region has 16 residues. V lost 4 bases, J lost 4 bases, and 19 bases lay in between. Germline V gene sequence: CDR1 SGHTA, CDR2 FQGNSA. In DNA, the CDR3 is TGTGCCAGCAGCTCTCAGGGGGGACTCTATAGAGAGACCCAGTACTTC. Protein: CASSSQGGLYRETQYF.

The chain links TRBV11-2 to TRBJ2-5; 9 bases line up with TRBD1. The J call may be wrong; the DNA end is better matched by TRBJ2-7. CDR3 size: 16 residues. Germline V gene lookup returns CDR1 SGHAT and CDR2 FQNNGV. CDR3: CASTPLRTGASYEQYF. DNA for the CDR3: TGTGCCAGCACCCCCCTCCGGACAGGGGCGTCCTACGAGCAGTACTTC.

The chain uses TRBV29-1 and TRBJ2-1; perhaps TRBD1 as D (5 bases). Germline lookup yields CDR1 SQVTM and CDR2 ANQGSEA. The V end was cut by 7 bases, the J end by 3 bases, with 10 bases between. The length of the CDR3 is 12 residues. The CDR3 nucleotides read TGCAGCGCCGGTGACAGCTACAATGAGCAGTTCTTC. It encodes CSAGDSYNEQFF.

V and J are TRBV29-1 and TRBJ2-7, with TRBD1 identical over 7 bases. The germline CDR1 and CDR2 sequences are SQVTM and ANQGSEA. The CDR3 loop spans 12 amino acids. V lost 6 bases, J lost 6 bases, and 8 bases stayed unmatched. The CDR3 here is CSVHRGTGEQYF. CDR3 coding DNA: TGCAGCGTGCACAGGGGAACGGGCGAGCAGTACTTC.

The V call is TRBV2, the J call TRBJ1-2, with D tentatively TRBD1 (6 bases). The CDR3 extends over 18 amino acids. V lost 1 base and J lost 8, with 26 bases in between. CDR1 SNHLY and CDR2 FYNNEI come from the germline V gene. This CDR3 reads CASSEGGLTEPTLEGYTF. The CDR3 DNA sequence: TGTGCCAGCAGTGAAGGGGGGCTTACTGAGCCCACCTTGGAGGGCTACACCTTC.

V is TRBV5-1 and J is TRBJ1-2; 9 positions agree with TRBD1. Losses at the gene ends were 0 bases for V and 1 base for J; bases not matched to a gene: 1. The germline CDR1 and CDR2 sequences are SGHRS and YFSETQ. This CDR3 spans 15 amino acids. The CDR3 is CASSLGTGVNYGYTF. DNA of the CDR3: TGCGCCAGCAGCTTGGGGACAGGGGTTAACTATGGCTACACCTTC.

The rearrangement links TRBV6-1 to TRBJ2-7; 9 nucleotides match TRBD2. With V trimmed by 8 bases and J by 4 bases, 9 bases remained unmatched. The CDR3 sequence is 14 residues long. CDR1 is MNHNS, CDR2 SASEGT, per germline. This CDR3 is CASFGLAWGYEQYF. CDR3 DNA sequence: TGTGCCAGCTTTGGACTAGCGTGGGGGTACGAGCAGTACTTC.

The DNA for the CDR3 is TGCGCCAGCACCGAGGGCGCAGATACGCAGTATTTT. Translating gives CASTEGADTQYF. V is TRBV5-1 and J is TRBJ2-3; D is perhaps TRBD2 (5 bases). CDR3 length: 12 amino acids. The V and J ends lost 6 bases and 4 bases respectively, with 9 bases between them. Per germline, CDR1 SGHRS and CDR2 YFSETQ. The entire variable domain, with the rest obtained from reference TRBV5-1 and TRBJ2-3, is as follows: KAGVTQTPRYLIKTRGQQVTLSCSPISGHRSVSWYQQTPGQGLQFLFEYFSETQRNKGNFPGRFSGRQFSNSRSEMNVSTLELGDSALYLCASTEGADTQYFGPGTRLTVL.

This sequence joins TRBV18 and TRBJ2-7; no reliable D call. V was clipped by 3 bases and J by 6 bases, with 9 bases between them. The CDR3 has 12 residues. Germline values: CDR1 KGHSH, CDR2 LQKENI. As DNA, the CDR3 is TGTGCCAGCTCACCGTCGGTCGGCGAGCAGTACTTC. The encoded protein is CASSPSVGEQYF. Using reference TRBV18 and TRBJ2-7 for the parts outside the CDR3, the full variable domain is NAGVMQNPRHLVRRRGQEARLRCSPMKGHSHVYWYRQLPEEGLKFMVYLQKENIIDESGMPKERFSAEFPKEGPSILRIQQVVRGDSAAYFCASSPSVGEQYFGPGTRLTVT.

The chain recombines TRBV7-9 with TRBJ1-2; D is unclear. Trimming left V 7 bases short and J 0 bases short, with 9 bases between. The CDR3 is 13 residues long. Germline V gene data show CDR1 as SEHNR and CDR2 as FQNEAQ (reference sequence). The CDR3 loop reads CASTREPNYGYTF. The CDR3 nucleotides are TGTGCCAGCACACGAGAACCTAACTATGGCTACACCTTC.

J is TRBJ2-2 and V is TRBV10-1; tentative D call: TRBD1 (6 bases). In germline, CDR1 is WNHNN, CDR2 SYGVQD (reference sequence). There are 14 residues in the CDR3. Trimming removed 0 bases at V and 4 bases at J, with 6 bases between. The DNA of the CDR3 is TGCGCCAGCAGTGAGTCAGGGGGCACCGGGGAGCTGTTTTTT. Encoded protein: CASSESGGTGELFF.

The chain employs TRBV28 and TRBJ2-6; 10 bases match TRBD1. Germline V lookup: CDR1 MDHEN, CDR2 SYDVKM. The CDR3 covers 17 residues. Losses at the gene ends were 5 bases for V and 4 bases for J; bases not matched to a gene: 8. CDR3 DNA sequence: TGTGCCAGCAGTATGACAGGGGGCGCGAACGGGGCCAACGTCCTGACTTTC. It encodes CASSMTGGANGANVLTF.

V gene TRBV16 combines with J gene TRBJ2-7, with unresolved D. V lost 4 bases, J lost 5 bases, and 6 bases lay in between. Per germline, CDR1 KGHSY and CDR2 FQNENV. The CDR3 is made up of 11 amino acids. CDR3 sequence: CASSLSNEQYF. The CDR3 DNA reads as TGTGCCAGCAGCCTTAGCAACGAGCAGTACTTC.